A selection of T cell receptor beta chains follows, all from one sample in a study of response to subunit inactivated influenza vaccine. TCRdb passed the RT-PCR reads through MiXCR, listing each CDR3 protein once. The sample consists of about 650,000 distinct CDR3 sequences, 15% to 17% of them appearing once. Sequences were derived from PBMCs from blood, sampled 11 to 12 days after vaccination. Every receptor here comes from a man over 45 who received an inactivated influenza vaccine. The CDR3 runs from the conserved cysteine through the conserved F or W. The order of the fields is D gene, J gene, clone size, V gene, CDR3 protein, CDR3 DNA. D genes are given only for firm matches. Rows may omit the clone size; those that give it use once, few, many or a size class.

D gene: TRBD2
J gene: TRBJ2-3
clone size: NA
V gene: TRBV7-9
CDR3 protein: CASSLRGRDTDTQYF
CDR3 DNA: TGTGCCAGCAGCTTACGCGGGAGGGATACAGATACGCAGTATTTT

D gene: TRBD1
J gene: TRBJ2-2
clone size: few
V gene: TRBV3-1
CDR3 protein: CASSSRQGGRTGELFF
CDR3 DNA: TGTGCCAGCAGCTCCCGACAGGGGGGTCGGACCGGGGAGCTGTTTTTT

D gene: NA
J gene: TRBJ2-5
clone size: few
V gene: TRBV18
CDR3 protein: CASSPPSVQRSQETQYF
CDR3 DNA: TGTGCCAGCTCACCGCCCTCGGTACAGCGTTCACAAGAGACCCAGTACTTC

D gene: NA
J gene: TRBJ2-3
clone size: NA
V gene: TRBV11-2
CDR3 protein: CASQRTSTDTQYF
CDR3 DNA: TGTGCCAGCCAACGGACTAGCACAGATACGCAGTATTTT

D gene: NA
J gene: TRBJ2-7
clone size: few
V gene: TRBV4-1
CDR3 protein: CASSQFLGYEQYF
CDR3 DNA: TGCGCCAGCAGCCAATTCCTTGGCTACGAGCAGTACTTC

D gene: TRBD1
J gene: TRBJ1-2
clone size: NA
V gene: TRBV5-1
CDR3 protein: CASSSYVPGQTVYGYTF
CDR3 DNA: TGCGCCAGCAGCTCCTACGTTCCGGGACAGACTGTCTATGGCTACACCTTC

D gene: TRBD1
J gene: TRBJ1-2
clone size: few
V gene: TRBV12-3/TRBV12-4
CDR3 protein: CASSKGTGAPSYGYTF
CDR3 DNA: TGTGCCAGCAGTAAAGGGACAGGGGCCCCGTCGTATGGCTACACCTTC

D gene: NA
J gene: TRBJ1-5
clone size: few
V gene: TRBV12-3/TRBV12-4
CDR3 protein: CASSTGSRNQPQHF
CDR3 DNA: TGTGCCAGCAGCACCGGGAGCCGCAATCAGCCCCAGCATTTT

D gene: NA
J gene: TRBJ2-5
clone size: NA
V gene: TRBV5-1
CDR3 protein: CASSKGTQGETQYF
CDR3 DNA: TGCGCCAGCAGTAAAGGGACGCAGGGGGAGACCCAGTACTTC

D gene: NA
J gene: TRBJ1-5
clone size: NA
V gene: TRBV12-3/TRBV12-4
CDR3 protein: CASSPHRGNQPQHF
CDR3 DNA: TGTGCCAGCAGTCCCCACAGGGGCAATCAGCCCCAGCATTTT

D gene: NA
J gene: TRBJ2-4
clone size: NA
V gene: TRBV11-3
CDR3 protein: CASSLDRRNIQYF
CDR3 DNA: TGTGCCAGCAGCTTAGACAGGCGGAACATTCAGTACTTC

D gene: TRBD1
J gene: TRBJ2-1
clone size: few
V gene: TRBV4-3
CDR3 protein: CASSQVLPGQGLGNEQFF
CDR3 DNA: TGCGCCAGCAGCCAAGTATTACCGGGACAGGGATTAGGGAATGAGCAGTTCTTC

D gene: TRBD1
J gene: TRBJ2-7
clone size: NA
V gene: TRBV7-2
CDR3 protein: CASSPDRGYYEQYF
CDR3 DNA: TGTGCCAGCAGTCCGGACAGGGGGTACTACGAGCAGTACTTC

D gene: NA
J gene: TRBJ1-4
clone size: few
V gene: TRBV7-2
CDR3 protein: CASSWGGAQRELFF
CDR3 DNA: TGTGCCAGCAGCTGGGGGGGGGCTCAGAGGGAACTGTTTTTT

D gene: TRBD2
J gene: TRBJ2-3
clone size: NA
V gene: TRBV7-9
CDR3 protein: CASSSRLAGDRTQYF
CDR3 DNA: TGTGCCAGCAGCTCCAGACTAGCGGGAGATCGTACGCAGTATTTT

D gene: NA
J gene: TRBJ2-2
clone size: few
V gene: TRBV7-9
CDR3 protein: CASSRIIRGQNTGELFF
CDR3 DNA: TGTGCCAGCAGCCGGATCATAAGGGGCCAGAACACCGGGGAGCTGTTTTTT

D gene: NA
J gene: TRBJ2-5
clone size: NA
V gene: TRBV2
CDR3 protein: CASSGDPWAQETQYF
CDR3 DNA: TGTGCCAGCAGTGGGGACCCCTGGGCCCAAGAGACCCAGTACTTC

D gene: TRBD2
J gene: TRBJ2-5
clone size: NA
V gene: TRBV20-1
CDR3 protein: CSARDGGRATETQYF
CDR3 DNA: TGCAGTGCTAGAGATGGCGGGAGGGCCACTGAGACCCAGTACTTC

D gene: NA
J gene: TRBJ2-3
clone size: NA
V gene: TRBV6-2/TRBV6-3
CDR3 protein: CASSYWGLTTDTQYF
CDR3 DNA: TGTGCCAGCAGTTACTGGGGACTCACCACAGATACGCAGTATTTT

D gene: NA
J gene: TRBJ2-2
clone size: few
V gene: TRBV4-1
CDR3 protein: CASSSHPGQDTGELFF
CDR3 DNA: TGCGCCAGCAGCTCGCACCCGGGACAAGACACCGGGGAGCTGTTTTTT

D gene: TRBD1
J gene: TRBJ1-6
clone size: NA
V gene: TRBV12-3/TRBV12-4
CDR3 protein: CASRVDRGISPLHF
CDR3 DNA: TGTGCCAGCAGGGTCGACAGGGGAATTTCACCCCTCCACTTT

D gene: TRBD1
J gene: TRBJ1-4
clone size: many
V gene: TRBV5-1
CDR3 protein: CASSLQGANEKLFF
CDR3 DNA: TGCGCCAGCAGCTTACAGGGGGCTAATGAAAAACTGTTTTTT

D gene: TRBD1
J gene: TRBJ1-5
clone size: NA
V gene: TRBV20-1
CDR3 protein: CSVRGQVDSQPQHF
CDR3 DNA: TGCAGTGTACGGGGACAGGTTGACAGTCAGCCCCAGCATTTT

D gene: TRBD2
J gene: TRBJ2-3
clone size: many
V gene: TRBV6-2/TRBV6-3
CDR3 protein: CASSYAAGDFNTQYF
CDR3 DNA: TGTGCCAGCAGTTACGCAGCGGGAGATTTCAATACGCAGTATTTT

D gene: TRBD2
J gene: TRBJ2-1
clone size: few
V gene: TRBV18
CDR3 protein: CASSPPVSGASYNEQFF
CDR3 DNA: TGTGCCAGCTCACCACCGGTGAGCGGGGCATCCTACAATGAGCAGTTCTTC

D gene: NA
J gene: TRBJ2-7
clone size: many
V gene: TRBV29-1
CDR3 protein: CSVELGPYEQYF
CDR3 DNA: TGCAGCGTTGAATTGGGACCCTACGAGCAGTACTTC

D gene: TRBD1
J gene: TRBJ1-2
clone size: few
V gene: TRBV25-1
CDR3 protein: CASSGGQGYTF
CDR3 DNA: TGTGCCAGCAGTGGGGGACAGGGCTACACCTTC

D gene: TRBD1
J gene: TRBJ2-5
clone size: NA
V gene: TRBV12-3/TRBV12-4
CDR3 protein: CASSFRTGGTQYF
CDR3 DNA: TGTGCCAGCAGTTTTAGGACAGGGGGGACCCAGTACTTC

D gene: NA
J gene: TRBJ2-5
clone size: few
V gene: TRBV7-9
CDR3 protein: CASSLATGRETQYF
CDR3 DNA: TGTGCCAGCAGCTTAGCGACGGGGAGGGAGACCCAGTACTTC

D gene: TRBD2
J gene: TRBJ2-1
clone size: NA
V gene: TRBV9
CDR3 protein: CASSAGLAGGNEQFF
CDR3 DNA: TGTGCCAGCAGCGCGGGACTAGCGGGAGGCAATGAGCAGTTCTTC

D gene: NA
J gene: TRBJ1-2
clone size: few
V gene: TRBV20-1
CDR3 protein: CSARGANYGYTF
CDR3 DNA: TGCAGTGCCCGAGGGGCAAACTATGGCTACACCTTC

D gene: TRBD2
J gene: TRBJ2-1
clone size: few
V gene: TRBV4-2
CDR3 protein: CASSQGLAEYEQFF
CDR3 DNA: TGTGCCAGCAGCCAGGGACTAGCCGAGTATGAGCAGTTCTTC

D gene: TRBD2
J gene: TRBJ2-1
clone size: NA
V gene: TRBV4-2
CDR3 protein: CASSRRPYTGTSGRGLTHNEQFF
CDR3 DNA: TGTGCCAGCAGCCGGAGACCTTATACCGGGACTAGCGGACGCGGTCTGACCCACAATGAGCAGTTCTTC